This T cell receptor (beta chain) was retrieved from a study of regulatory T cells in long-lasting Graves disease. Arm-PCR of CDR3 regions and iRepertoire HTBI primers were the basis on which TCR beta libraries were built. In TCRdb, the multiplex PCR reads were re-called with MiXCR into one record per CDR3 protein. Altogether approximately 400,000 distinct CDR3 sequences are present, 14% to 15% being singletons, with the ten largest covering over 15%. V gave up 5 bases and J gave up 7 bases, with 14 bases separating them. Germline CDR1 SGHVS, CDR2 FQNEAQ. The CDR3 extends over 14 amino acids. This clonotype was detected ten times or more. Time point in this sample: newly diagnosed GD, antithyroid drugs for less than 3 months. PBMC-extracted RNA yielded the TCR library. The sample was also reused in another study, on T cells in Graves' hyperthyroidism and ophthalmopathy.

This sequence originates from a woman in her 30s with Graves disease. This sequence joins TRBV7-8 and TRBJ2-2; D gene ambiguous. This specimen consisted of peripheral blood mononuclear cells (PBMCs), obtained at new diagnosis, from a patient treated with antithyroid drugs. The CDR3 region is CASSPPWVGGELFF. CDR3 sequence (DNA): TGTGCCAGCAGCCCCCCGTGGGTCGGCGGGGAGCTGTTTTTT.